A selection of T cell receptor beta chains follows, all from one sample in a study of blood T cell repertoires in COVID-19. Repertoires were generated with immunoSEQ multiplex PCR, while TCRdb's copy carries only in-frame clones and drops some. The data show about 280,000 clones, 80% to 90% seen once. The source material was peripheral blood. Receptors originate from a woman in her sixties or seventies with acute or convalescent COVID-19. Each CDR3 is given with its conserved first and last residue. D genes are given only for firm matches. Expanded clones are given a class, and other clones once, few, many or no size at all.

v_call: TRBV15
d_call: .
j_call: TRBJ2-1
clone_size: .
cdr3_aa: CATSRERGAWEQFF
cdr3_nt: TGTGCCACCAGCAGAGAACGGGGGGCCTGGGAGCAGTTCTTC

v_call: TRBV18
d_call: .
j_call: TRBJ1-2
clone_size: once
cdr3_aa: CASSPISQGRDYTF
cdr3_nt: TGTGCCAGCTCACCCATATCACAGGGTAGGGACTACACCTTC

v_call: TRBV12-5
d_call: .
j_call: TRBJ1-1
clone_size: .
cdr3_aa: CASGEGPEAFF
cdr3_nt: TGTGCTAGTGGCGAGGGTCCAGAAGCTTTCTTT

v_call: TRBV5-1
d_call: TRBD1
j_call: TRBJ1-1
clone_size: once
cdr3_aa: CASSYPGQGGTEAFF
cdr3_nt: TGCGCCAGCAGCTACCCGGGACAGGGTGGCACTGAAGCTTTCTTT

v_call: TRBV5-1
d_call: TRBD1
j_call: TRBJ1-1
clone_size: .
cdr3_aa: CASSRTGVTEAFF
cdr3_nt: TGCGCCAGCAGCCGGACAGGGGTCACTGAAGCTTTCTTT

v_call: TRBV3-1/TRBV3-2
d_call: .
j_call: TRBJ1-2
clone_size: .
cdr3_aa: CASSQDGQGNYGYTF
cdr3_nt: TGTGCCAGCAGCCAAGATGGGCAGGGGAACTATGGCTACACCTTC

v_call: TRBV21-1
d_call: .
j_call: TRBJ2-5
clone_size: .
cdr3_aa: CASSKGQVETQYF
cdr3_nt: TGTGCCAGCAGCAAAGGACAGGTAGAGACCCAGTACTTC

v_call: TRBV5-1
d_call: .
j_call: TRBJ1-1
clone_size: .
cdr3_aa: CASSSISRGLGTEAFF
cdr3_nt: TGCGCCAGCAGCTCCATCTCAAGGGGTTTGGGAACTGAAGCTTTCTTT

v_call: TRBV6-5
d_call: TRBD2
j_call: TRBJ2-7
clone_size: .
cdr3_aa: CASSGAGGREQYF
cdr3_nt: TGTGCCAGCAGCGGAGCGGGGGGTCGGGAGCAGTACTTC

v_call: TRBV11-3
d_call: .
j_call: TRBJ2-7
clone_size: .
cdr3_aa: CASSPGGGTYEQYF
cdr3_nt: TGTGCCAGCAGCCCCGGGGGAGGTACCTACGAGCAGTACTTC

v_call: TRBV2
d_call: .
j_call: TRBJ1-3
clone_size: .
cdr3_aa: CASSAYSIRSSGNTIYF
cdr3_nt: TGTGCCAGCAGTGCCTATTCCATCCGTAGCTCTGGAAACACCATATATTTT

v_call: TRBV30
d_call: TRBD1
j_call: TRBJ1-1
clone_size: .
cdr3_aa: CAWRLGGGINTEAFF
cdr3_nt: TGTGCCTGGAGATTAGGAGGGGGCATAAACACTGAAGCTTTCTTT

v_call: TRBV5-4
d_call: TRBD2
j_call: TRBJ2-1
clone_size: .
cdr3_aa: CASSLVERGSSYNEQFF
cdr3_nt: TGTGCCAGCAGCTTGGTCGAGCGGGGGAGCTCCTACAATGAGCAGTTCTTC

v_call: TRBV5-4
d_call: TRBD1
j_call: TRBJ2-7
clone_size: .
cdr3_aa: CASSFGQGASYEQYF
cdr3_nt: TGTGCCAGCAGCTTCGGACAGGGGGCGTCCTACGAGCAGTACTTC

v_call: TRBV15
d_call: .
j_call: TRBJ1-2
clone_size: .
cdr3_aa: CATSRDNRGDYGYTF
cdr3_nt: TGTGCCACCAGCAGAGATAACCGGGGTGACTATGGCTACACCTTC

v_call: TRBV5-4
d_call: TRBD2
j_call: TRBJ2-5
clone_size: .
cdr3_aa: CASSIGTSGEGETQYF
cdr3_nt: TGTGCCAGCAGCATAGGGACTAGCGGGGAGGGAGAGACCCAGTACTTC

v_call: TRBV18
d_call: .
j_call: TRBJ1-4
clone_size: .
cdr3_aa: CASRTIQGVKLFF
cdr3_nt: TGTGCCAGCAGAACAATACAGGGCGTAAAACTGTTTTTT

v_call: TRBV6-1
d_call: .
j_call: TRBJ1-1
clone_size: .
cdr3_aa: CASSEYRATEAFF
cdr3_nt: TGTGCCAGCAGTGAATACAGGGCGACTGAAGCTTTCTTT

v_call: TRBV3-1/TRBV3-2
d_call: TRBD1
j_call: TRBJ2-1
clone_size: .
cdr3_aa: CASSQTGAGRGEQFF
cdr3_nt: TGTGCCAGCAGCCAGACAGGGGCTGGGAGAGGGGAGCAGTTCTTC

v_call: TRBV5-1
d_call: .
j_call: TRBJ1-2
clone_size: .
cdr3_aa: CASAPGGGQYGYTF
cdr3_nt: TGCGCCAGCGCCCCTGGGGGGGGACAATATGGCTACACCTTC